The T cell receptor (beta chain) described here comes from a study of cytomegalovirus exposure and HLA in healthy donors. Of note for this clone: Its antigen is not identified.

The PCR was carried out with 60 Vbeta primers and 13 Jbeta primers. The assay was immunoSEQ multiplex PCR, and TCRdb's table has in-frame clones only and misses some. The sample holds roughly 69,000 clones; approximately 70% are singletons and the top ten take 14%. Study conclusions and caveats: For most TCR sequences rarity was the rule, although some public TCRs occurred in many donors.

The CDR3 runs 14 residues. The germline V gene has CDR1 KGHSH and CDR2 LQKENI. Trimming shortened V by 2 bases and J by 1 base, and 8 bases separated the two germline ends. This clonotype originated in a male donor in good health and CMV-seropositive. The V and J genes are TRBV18 and TRBJ1-1; tentative D call: TRBD1 (5 bases). Sequencing was performed on PBMCs. The chain's CDR3 is CASSPGAANTEAFF. CDR3 nucleotides: TGTGCCAGCTCACCAGGGGCCGCGAACACTGAAGCTTTCTTT.